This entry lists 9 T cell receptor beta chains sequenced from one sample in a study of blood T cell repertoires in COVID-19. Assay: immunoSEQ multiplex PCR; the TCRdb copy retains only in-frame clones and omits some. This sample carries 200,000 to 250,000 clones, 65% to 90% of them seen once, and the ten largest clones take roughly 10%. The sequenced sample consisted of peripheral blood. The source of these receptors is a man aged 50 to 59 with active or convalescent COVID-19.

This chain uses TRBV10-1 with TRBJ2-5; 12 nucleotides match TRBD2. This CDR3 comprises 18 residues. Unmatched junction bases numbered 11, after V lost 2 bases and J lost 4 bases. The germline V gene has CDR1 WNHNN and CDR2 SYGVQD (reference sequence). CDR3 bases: TGCGCCAGCAGTGAGGAGGTTAGACGGACTAGCGGGGCAGAGACCCAGTACTTC. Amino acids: CASSEEVRRTSGAETQYF.

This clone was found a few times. This CDR3 is CASTKGQGYNEQFF. The CDR3 bases are TGTGCCAGCACGAAGGGGCAGGGTTACAATGAGCAGTTCTTC. The V call is TRBV7-3, the J call TRBJ2-1; D may be TRBD1 (5 bases). Looked up from germline, CDR1 is SGHTA and CDR2 is FQGTGA. This CDR3 spans 14 amino acids. V was clipped by 7 bases and J by 4 bases, with 14 bases between them.

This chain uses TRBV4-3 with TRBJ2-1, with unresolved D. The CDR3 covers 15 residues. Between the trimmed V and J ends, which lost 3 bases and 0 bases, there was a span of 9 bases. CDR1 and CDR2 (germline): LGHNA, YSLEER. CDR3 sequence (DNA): TGCGCCAGCAGCCAGAATCCGAGCTCCTACAATGAGCAGTTCTTC. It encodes CASSQNPSSYNEQFF.

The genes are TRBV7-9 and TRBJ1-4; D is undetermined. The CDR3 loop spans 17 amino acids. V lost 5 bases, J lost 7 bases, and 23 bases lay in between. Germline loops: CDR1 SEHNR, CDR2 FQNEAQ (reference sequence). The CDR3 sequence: CASSRPLPTKGSEKLFF. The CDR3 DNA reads TGTGCCAGCAGCCGCCCCCTGCCGACAAAAGGAAGTGAAAAACTGTTTTTT.

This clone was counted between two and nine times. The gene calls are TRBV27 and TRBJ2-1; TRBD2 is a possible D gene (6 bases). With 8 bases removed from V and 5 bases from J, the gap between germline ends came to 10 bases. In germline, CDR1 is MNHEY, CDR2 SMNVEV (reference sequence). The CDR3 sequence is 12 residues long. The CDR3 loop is CASASGDNEQFF. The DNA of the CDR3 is TGTGCCAGCGCCTCGGGAGACAATGAGCAGTTCTTC.

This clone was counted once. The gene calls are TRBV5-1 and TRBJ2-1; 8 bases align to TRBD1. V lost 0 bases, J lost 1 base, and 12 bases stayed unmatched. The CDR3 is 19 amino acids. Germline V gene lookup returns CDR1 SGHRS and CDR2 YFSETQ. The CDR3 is CASSLALGLDRASYNEQFF. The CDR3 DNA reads TGCGCCAGCAGCTTGGCCCTCGGGTTGGACAGGGCTTCCTACAATGAGCAGTTCTTC.

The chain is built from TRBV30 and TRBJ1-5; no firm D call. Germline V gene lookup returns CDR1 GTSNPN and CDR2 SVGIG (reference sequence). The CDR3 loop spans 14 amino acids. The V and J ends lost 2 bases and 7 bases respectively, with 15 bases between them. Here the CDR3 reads CAWSIKQVRQPQHF. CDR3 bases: TGTGCCTGGAGTATCAAGCAGGTCCGACAGCCCCAGCATTTT.

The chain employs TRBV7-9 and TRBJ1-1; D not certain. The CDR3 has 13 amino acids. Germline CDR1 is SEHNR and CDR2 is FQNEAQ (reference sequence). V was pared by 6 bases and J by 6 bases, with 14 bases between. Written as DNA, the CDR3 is TGTGCCAGCAGGCCTCAGGTTTCCGCTGAAGCTTTCTTT. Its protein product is CASRPQVSAEAFF. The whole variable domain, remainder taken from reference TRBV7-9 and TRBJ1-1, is DTGVSQNPRHKITKRGQNVTFRCDPISEHNRLYWYRQTLGQGPEFLTYFQNEAQLEKSRLLSDRFSAERPKGSFSTLEIQRTEQGDSAMYLCASRPQVSAEAFFGQGTRLTVV.

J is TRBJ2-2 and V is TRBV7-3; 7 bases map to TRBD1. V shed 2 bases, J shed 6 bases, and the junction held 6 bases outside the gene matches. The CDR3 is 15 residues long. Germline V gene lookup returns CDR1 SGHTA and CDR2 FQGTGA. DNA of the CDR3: TGTGCCAGCAGCTTAGAGGGGGCGGGCGCCGGGGAGCTGTTTTTT. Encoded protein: CASSLEGAGAGELFF.